This T cell receptor beta chain was profiled in a study of OX40 agonist ivuxolimab in advanced cancers. This clone has just a few counts. The antigen remains unidentified. The V end lost 5 bases, the J end lost 0 bases, and 7 bases lay between the germline ends. CDR1 and CDR2 from the germline V gene are SGHAT and FQNNGV. The CDR3 spans 13 residues. Study-wide results and caveats: On average, CD8+ T cells had more expanded clones than CD4+. Clonal expansion among partial responders at 0.1-3.0 mg/kg ranked near the lowest.

TCRdb keeps only in-frame clones here, not all; method: immunoSEQ multiplex PCR. The sample has about 26,000 clones, around four fifths seen once; the top ten hold more than 10%. The chain combines TRBV11-2 with TRBJ1-1; D is unresolved. This sequence was found in an adult with an advanced solid tumor such as melanoma, head and neck, liver or kidney cancer. Source: CD4+ or CD8+ T cells sorted from blood, taken in a trial of the OX40 agonist ivuxolimab. The CDR3 sequence: CASSVAMNTEAFF. The CDR3 DNA is TGTGCCAGCAGCGTGGCCATGAACACTGAAGCTTTCTTT.